This TCR beta chain was sequenced in a study of pediatric ulcerative colitis. Sequencing depth was up to 500,000 reads per sample. TCRdb keeps only in-frame clones here, not all; method: immunoSEQ multiplex PCR. The sample yields 60,000 or so clones, 70% to 85% seen once. J was trimmed by 2 bases and V by 9 bases; bases with no gene match: 7. Germline CDR1 and CDR2: SGHNT and YYREEE (reference sequence). The CDR3 is 13 residues long. The sample taken for sequencing was blood. The TCR was taken from a boy younger than 18 with moderate ulcerative colitis. The chain employs TRBV5-4 and TRBJ1-2, with TRBD1 matching 7 bases. The CDR3 reads CAIPGQRNYGYTF. The DNA for the CDR3 is TGTGCCATCCCGGGACAGAGGAACTATGGCTACACCTTC.